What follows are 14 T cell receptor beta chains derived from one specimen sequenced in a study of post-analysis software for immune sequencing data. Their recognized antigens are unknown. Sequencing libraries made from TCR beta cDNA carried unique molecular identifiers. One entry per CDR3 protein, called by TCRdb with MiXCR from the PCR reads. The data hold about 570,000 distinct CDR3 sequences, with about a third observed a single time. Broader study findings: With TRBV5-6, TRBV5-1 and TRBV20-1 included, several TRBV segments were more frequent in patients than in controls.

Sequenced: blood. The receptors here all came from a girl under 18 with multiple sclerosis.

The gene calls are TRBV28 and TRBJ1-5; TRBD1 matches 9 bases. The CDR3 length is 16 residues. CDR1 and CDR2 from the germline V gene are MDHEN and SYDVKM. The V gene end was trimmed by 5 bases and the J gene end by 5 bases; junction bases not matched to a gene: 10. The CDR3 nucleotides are TGTGCCAGCAGTCATCCGGGACAGGGACGGGATCAGCCCCAGCATTTT. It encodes CASSHPGQGRDQPQHF.

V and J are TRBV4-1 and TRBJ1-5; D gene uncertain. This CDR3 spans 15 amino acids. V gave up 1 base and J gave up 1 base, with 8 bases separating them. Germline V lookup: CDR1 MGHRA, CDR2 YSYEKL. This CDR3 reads CASSQVAASNQPQHF. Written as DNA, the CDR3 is TGCGCCAGCAGCCAAGTCGCAGCGAGCAATCAGCCCCAGCATTTT.

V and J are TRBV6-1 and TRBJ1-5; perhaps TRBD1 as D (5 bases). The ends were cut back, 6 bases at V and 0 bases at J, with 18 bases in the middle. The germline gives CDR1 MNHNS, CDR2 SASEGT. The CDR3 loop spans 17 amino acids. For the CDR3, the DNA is TGTGCCAGCAGCCCGGGCGGGGGAAGGAATAGCAATCAGCCCCAGCATTTT. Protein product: CASSPGGGRNSNQPQHF.

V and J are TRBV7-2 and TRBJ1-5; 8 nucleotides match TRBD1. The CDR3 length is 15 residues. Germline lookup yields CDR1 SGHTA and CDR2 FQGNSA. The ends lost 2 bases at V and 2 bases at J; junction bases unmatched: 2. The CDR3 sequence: CASSLRGQGNQPQHF. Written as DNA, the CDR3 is TGTGCCAGCAGCTTACGGGGACAGGGCAATCAGCCCCAGCATTTT.

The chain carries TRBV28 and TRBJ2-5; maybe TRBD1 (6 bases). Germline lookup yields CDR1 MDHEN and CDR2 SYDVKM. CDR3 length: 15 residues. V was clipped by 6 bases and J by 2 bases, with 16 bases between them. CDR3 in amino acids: CASRPWGTIQETQYF. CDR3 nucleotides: TGTGCCAGCAGGCCCTGGGGGACAATTCAAGAGACCCAGTACTTC.

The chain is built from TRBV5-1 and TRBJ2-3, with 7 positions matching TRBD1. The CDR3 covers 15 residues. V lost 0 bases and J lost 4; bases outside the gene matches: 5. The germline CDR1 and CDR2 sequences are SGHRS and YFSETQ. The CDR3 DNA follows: TGCGCCAGCAGCTTGGCGGGACAGTTCTCAGATACGCAGTATTTT. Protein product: CASSLAGQFSDTQYF.

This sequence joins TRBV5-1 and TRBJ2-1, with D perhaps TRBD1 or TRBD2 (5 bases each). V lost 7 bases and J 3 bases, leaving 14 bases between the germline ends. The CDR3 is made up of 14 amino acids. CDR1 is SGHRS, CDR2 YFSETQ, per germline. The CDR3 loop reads CASLRDVSYNEQFF. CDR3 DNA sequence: TGCGCCAGCCTCCGGGACGTAAGCTACAATGAGCAGTTCTTC.

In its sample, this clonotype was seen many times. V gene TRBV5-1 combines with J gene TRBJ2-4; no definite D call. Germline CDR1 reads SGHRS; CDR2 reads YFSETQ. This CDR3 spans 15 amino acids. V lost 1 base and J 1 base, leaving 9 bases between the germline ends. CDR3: CASSLSSLAKNIQYF. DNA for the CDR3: TGCGCCAGCAGCTTGTCCTCCCTTGCCAAAAACATTCAGTACTTC. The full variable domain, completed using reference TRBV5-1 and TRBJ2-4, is KAGVTQTPRYLIKTRGQQVTLSCSPISGHRSVSWYQQTPGQGLQFLFEYFSETQRNKGNFPGRFSGRQFSNSRSEMNVSTLELGDSALYLCASSLSSLAKNIQYFGAGTRLSVL.

This chain's CDR3 is CASTKGCLYF. CDR3 DNA: TGTGCCAGCACCAAAGGGTGCCTGTACTTC. The chain uses TRBV21-1 and TRBJ2-7. TRBV21-1 is a pseudogene locus. This CDR3 contains 10 residues.

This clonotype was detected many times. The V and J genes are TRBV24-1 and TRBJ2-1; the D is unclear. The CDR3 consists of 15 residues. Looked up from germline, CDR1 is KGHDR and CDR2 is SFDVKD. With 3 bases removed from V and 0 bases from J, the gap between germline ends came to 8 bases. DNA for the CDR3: TGTGCCACCAGTGATCTGGGAAGCTCCTACAATGAGCAGTTCTTC. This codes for CATSDLGSSYNEQFF.

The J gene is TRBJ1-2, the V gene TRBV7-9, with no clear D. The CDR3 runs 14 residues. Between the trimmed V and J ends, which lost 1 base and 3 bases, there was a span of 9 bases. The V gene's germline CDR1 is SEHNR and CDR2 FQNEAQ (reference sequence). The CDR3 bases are TGTGCCAGCAGCTTAGAAGTAGGGTACTATGGCTACACCTTC. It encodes CASSLEVGYYGYTF.

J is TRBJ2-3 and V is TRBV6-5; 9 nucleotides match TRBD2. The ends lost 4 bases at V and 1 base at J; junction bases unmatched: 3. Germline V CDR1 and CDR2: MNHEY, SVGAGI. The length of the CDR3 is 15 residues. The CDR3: CASSFPSGGTDTQYF. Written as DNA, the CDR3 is TGTGCCAGCAGTTTTCCTAGCGGGGGCACAGATACGCAGTATTTT.

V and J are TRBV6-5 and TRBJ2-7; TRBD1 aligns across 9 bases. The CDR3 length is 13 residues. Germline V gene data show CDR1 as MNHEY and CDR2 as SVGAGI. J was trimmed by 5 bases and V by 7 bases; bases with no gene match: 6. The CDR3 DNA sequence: TGTGCCAGCAACCGGGACAGGGACCACGAGCAGTACTTC. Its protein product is CASNRDRDHEQYF.

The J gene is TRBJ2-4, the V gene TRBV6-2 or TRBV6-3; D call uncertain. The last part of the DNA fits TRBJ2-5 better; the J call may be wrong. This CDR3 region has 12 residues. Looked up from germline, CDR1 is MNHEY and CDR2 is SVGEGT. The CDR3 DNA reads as TGTGCCAGCACCGCGGTGGAAGAGACCCAGTACTTC. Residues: CASTAVEETQYF.